The 29 T cell receptor beta chains listed next were all sequenced from one sample in a study of blood T cell repertoires in COVID-19. TCRdb keeps only in-frame clones here, not all; method: immunoSEQ multiplex PCR. The sample contains some 250,000 clones, about four fifths of which appear only once. The specimen sequenced was peripheral blood. These receptors all come from a man in his forties with active or convalescent COVID-19.

The chain carries TRBV5-8 and TRBJ2-7; D unclear. Trimming cost V 0 bases and J 0 bases, with 13 bases left between them. Looked up from germline, CDR1 is SGHTS and CDR2 is YDEGEE. This CDR3 is built from 16 residues. CDR3 sequence reads: CASSLGSAGRSYEQYF. The CDR3 DNA sequence: TGTGCCAGCAGCTTGGGGTCGGCAGGCCGCTCCTACGAGCAGTACTTC.

The chain carries TRBV30 and TRBJ1-1; 8 bases align to TRBD1. The germline V gene encodes CDR1 GTSNPN and CDR2 SVGIG (reference sequence). V gave up 3 bases and J gave up 4 bases; unmatched junction bases: 7. CDR3 size: 14 residues. The CDR3: CAWSSTGGVTEAFF. CDR3 coding DNA: TGTGCCTGGAGCTCAACAGGGGGTGTCACTGAAGCTTTCTTT.

The rearrangement links TRBV7-9 to TRBJ1-1; 7 bases agree with TRBD1. The CDR3 is made up of 14 amino acids. Germline V gene lookup returns CDR1 SEHNR and CDR2 FQNEAQ (reference sequence). The V segment lost 5 bases and the J segment 1 base; nucleotides outside the gene matches: 4. This CDR3 reads CASSVRQGNTEAFF. The DNA of the CDR3 is TGTGCCAGCAGCGTCAGACAGGGGAACACTGAAGCTTTCTTT.

The chain employs TRBV2 and TRBJ2-3; weak D call: TRBD1 (6 bases). The CDR3 sequence is 16 residues long. Germline lookup yields CDR1 SNHLY and CDR2 FYNNEI. V lost 6 bases and J 0 bases, leaving 16 bases between the germline ends. The CDR3 reads CASSRGQLKSTDTQYF. CDR3 DNA: TGTGCCAGCAGCCGAGGACAGCTCAAAAGCACAGATACGCAGTATTTT.

The chain combines TRBV11-2 with TRBJ2-5; TRBD1 matches at 8 bases. V shed 5 bases and J 1 base; nucleotides not matched to a gene: 6. This CDR3 has 15 residues. Germline V gene data show CDR1 as SGHAT and CDR2 as FQNNGV. CDR3 DNA sequence: TGTGCCAGCAGCCCGCGGACAGGGATCCAAGAGACCCAGTACTTC. It is translated as CASSPRTGIQETQYF.

The chain uses TRBV19 and TRBJ1-1; perhaps TRBD1 as D (6 bases). The V end was cut by 8 bases, the J end by 7 bases, with 11 bases between. Germline V gene sequence: CDR1 LNHDA, CDR2 SQIVND (reference sequence). This CDR3 is built from 11 residues. The CDR3 bases are TGTGCCAGTGGAATACAGGGTGAAGCTTTCTTT. Amino acids: CASGIQGEAFF.

The gene calls are TRBV9 and TRBJ1-2, with TRBD1 matching 11 bases. The CDR3 contains 14 residues. The J segment lost 8 bases and the V segment lost 4 bases, leaving 7 bases of the junction unmatched. Germline V lookup: CDR1 SGDLS, CDR2 YYNGEE. CDR3: CASSPRTGGLGYTF. The CDR3 coding sequence is TGTGCCAGCAGCCCCCGGACAGGGGGCCTCGGCTACACCTTC. Full variable domain (rest looked up from reference TRBV9 and TRBJ1-2): DSGVTQTPKHLITATGQRVTLRCSPRSGDLSVYWYQQSLDQGLQFLIQYYNGEERAKGNILERFSAQQFPDLHSELNLSSLELGDSALYFCASSPRTGGLGYTFGSGTRLTVV.

V gene TRBV2 combines with J gene TRBJ1-6, with unresolved D. Trimming took 4 bases from V and 10 from J, leaving 14 bases between them. CDR1 and CDR2 (germline): SNHLY, FYNNEI. The CDR3 is made up of 14 amino acids. CDR3 in amino acids: CASSGSGRRSPLHF. DNA of the CDR3: TGTGCCAGCAGTGGAAGCGGGAGGAGGTCACCCCTCCACTTT.

V gene TRBV21-1 combines with J gene TRBJ2-7; TRBD2 reflects the table's D call only, with no check against the DNA. TRBV21-1 is a pseudogene segment. The CDR3 has 22 amino acids. For the CDR3, the DNA is TGTGCCAGCAGCAAAGTTTTAGTGGTAAGAATGTGGATGGCAGGAGGCTCCTACGAGCAGTACTTC. This gives the protein CASSKVLVVRMWMAGGSYEQYF.

CDR3 nucleotide sequence: TGTGCCAGCAGCCGGGACTTCATGAACACTGAAGCTTTCTTT. Its protein is CASSRDFMNTEAFF. The chain joins TRBV13 to TRBJ1-1, with TRBD1 as a possible D gene (5 bases). The CDR3 is made up of 14 amino acids. Trimming removed 5 bases at V and 0 bases at J, with 10 bases between. Germline CDR1 is PRHDT and CDR2 is FYEKMQ (reference sequence).

The CDR3: CASSKGQEETQYF. CDR3 DNA: TGCGCCAGCAGCAAAGGACAAGAAGAGACCCAGTACTTC. J is TRBJ2-5 and V is TRBV10-1; tentatively, D is TRBD1 (5 bases). Trimming stripped 6 bases from V and 3 bases from J, with 11 bases between. The CDR3 is made up of 13 amino acids. Germline-derived CDR1 and CDR2 are WNHNN and SYGVQD (reference sequence).

This clone was seen just once. V is TRBV10-2 and J is TRBJ2-5, with D perhaps matching TRBD2 (6 bases). CDR3 size: 13 residues. The ends were cut back, 7 bases at V and 7 bases at J, with 16 bases in the middle. The germline V gene encodes CDR1 WSHSY and CDR2 SAAADI. For the CDR3, the DNA is TGCGCCAGCATGACGGGCGGGGCGGGGACCCAGTACTTC. Translated: CASMTGGAGTQYF.

This clone has only a few counts. The J gene is TRBJ1-5, the V gene TRBV28, with D possibly TRBD1 on 6 matching bases. Germline V gene lookup returns CDR1 MDHEN and CDR2 SYDVKM. The CDR3 has 17 residues. Trimming removed 7 bases from V and 4 bases from J, with 23 bases in between. In nucleotides, the CDR3 is TGTGCCAGCAACCATTACTCAGGGGTACGGTGGAATCAGCCCCAGCATTTT. Encoded protein: CASNHYSGVRWNQPQHF.

The chain is built from TRBV6-4 and TRBJ1-1, with D maybe TRBD1 (6 bases). Trimming shortened V by 6 bases and J by 3 bases, and 14 bases separated the two germline ends. The germline gives CDR1 MRHNA, CDR2 SNTAGT. The CDR3 is 14 residues long. The CDR3 is CASRRGFRDTEAFF. Written as DNA, the CDR3 is TGTGCCAGCAGGAGGGGGTTCCGAGACACTGAAGCTTTCTTT.

The CDR3 DNA reads TGTGCCAGCAGCAAATGTTGTAACAGGGATCCCCCCTACGAGCAGTACTTC. The encoded protein is CASSKCCNRDPPYEQYF. This sequence joins TRBV21-1 and TRBJ2-7; TRBD1, as called in the table, went unchecked against the DNA. TRBV21-1 is reported as a pseudogene. This CDR3 is 17 amino acids long.

This clone was observed once. The V call is TRBV5-1, the J call TRBJ2-1; 9 nucleotides agree with TRBD2. Germline V gene data show CDR1 as SGHRS and CDR2 as YFSETQ. Trimming at V came to 2 bases and at J to 0 bases, leaving 0 bases not matched to a gene. The CDR3 contains 15 residues. CDR3: CASSFSGSSYNEQFF. CDR3 nucleotides: TGCGCCAGCAGCTTTAGCGGGAGCTCCTACAATGAGCAGTTCTTC.

CDR3 in DNA: TGTGCCAGCCTCGGGGAAAAACTGTTTTTT. It encodes CASLGEKLFF. The chain is built from TRBV28 and TRBJ1-4; D is unresolved. CDR3 length: 10 residues. The germline V gene encodes CDR1 MDHEN and CDR2 SYDVKM. V was trimmed by 8 bases and J by 8 bases, leaving 6 bases between them.

J is TRBJ2-5 and V is TRBV6-5; no reliable D call. Per the germline V gene, CDR1 is MNHEY and CDR2 is SVGAGI. The CDR3 extends over 14 amino acids. Trimming left V 3 bases short and J 1 base short, with 9 bases between. CDR3 amino acids: CASSYSQFQETQYF. The CDR3 coding sequence is TGTGCCAGCAGTTATTCGCAGTTCCAAGAGACCCAGTACTTC.

The chain employs TRBV19 and TRBJ1-4; D gene ambiguous. The CDR3 has 14 residues. The germline V gene encodes CDR1 LNHDA and CDR2 SQIVND (reference sequence). V gave up 5 bases and J gave up 0 bases, with 7 bases separating them. The CDR3 bases are TGTGCCAGTAGTCTGACATCAACTAATGAAAAACTGTTTTTT. Protein product: CASSLTSTNEKLFF.

In this sample, this clone turned up once. The CDR3 coding sequence is TGTGCCAGCAGTCCCGCAGGAAGGGGAAACAATCAGCCCCAGCATTTT. Translated, it gives CASSPAGRGNNQPQHF. V is TRBV6-2 or TRBV6-3 and J is TRBJ1-5; TRBD1 might be the D (5 bases). CDR1 is MNHEY, CDR2 SVGEGT, per germline. V lost 5 bases, J lost 3 bases, and 17 bases lay in between. The CDR3 covers 16 residues.

The rearrangement uses TRBV28 and TRBJ1-5; D gene unclear. The germline CDR1 and CDR2 sequences are MDHEN and SYDVKM. The CDR3 spans 14 residues. The V end was cut by 7 bases, the J end by 4 bases, with 14 bases between. CDR3 residues: CASTYTILNQPQHF. CDR3 nucleotides: TGTGCCAGCACATACACTATACTAAATCAGCCCCAGCATTTT. The whole variable domain, remainder taken from reference TRBV28 and TRBJ1-5, is DVKVTQSSRYLVKRTGEKVFLECVQDMDHENMFWYRQDPGLGLRLIYFSYDVKMKEKGDIPEGYSVSREKKERFSLILESASTNQTSMYLCASTYTILNQPQHFGDGTRLSIL.

The V gene is TRBV4-2, the J gene TRBJ1-4; 9 bases fit TRBD1. Losses at the gene ends were 1 base for V and 10 bases for J; bases not matched to a gene: 4. CDR1 and CDR2 from the germline V gene are LGHNA and YNFKEQ. This CDR3 is 14 amino acids long. CDR3 region: CASSQGQGEGKLFF. The DNA of the CDR3 is TGTGCCAGCAGCCAAGGACAGGGGGAAGGAAAACTGTTTTTT.

The count of this clone is one. The junction departs from germline at one end; a sequencing error may be responsible. CDR3 protein: CASSPAASYEQYF. The CDR3 DNA sequence: TGTGCTAGCAGCCCGGCAGCGTCTTACGAGCAGTACTTC. The chain links TRBV7-7 to TRBJ2-7; no firm D call. Germline V gene lookup returns CDR1 SSHAT and CDR2 FNYEAQ (reference sequence). The CDR3 is 13 amino acids.

The V gene is TRBV3-1 (or the pseudogene TRBV3-2), the J gene TRBJ1-6; D might be TRBD1 (5 bases). The V gene's germline CDR1 is LGHDT and CDR2 YNNKEL (reference sequence). The CDR3 has 17 residues. Deletions cut 0 bases from V and 10 bases from J, with 19 bases between. The CDR3 spells CASSQESGRGYWSPLHF. CDR3 nucleotides: TGTGCCAGCAGCCAAGAATCAGGAAGGGGATATTGGTCACCCCTCCACTTT.

The chain recombines TRBV24-1 with TRBJ2-6; 9 nucleotides match TRBD1. With V trimmed by 2 bases and J by 0 bases, 7 bases remained unmatched. CDR3 length: 19 residues. CDR1 is KGHDR, CDR2 SFDVKD, per germline. The CDR3: CATSDSPGQGSSGANVLTF. The CDR3, as DNA: TGTGCCACCAGTGATTCCCCGGGACAGGGTTCCTCTGGGGCCAACGTCCTGACTTTC.

This chain joins TRBV7-2 and TRBJ1-5; D gene uncertain. Germline V gene data show CDR1 as SGHTA and CDR2 as FQGNSA. V dropped 5 bases and J dropped 5 bases, with 7 bases sitting between them. This CDR3 has 12 amino acids. The CDR3: CASSRYDQPQHF. As DNA, the CDR3 is TGTGCCAGCAGCCGTTATGATCAGCCCCAGCATTTT.

The rearrangement joins TRBV7-2 to TRBJ1-2, with D unresolved. The germline V gene has CDR1 SGHTA and CDR2 FQGNSA. CDR3 length: 13 amino acids. V lost 5 bases, J lost 2 bases, and 9 bases lay in between. The DNA for the CDR3 is TGTGCCAGCAGCACTAGGGCCAACTATGGCTACACCTTC. Its translation: CASSTRANYGYTF.

This sequence joins TRBV11-2 and TRBJ1-4; D not resolved. Germline CDR1 reads SGHAT; CDR2 reads FQNNGV. V lost 3 bases, J lost 6 bases, and 2 bases lay in between. This CDR3 comprises 11 residues. CDR3 residues: CASSFYEKLFF. CDR3 nucleotides: TGTGCCAGCAGCTTCTATGAAAAACTGTTTTTT.

This chain connects TRBV29-1 to TRBJ2-6; perhaps TRBD1 as D (6 bases). The CDR3 spans 13 residues. Per the germline V gene, CDR1 is SQVTM and CDR2 is ANQGSEA. Between the trimmed V and J ends, which lost 6 bases and 2 bases, there was a span of 8 bases. CDR3 region: CSVRGPGANVLTF. The CDR3 coding sequence is TGCAGCGTCAGGGGACCTGGGGCCAACGTCCTGACTTTC. Full variable domain (rest looked up from reference TRBV29-1 and TRBJ2-6): SAVISQKPSRDICQRGTSLTIQCQVDSQVTMMFWYRQQPGQSLTLIATANQGSEATYESGFVIDKFPISRPNLTFSTLTVSNMSPEDSSIYLCSVRGPGANVLTFGAGSRLTVL.